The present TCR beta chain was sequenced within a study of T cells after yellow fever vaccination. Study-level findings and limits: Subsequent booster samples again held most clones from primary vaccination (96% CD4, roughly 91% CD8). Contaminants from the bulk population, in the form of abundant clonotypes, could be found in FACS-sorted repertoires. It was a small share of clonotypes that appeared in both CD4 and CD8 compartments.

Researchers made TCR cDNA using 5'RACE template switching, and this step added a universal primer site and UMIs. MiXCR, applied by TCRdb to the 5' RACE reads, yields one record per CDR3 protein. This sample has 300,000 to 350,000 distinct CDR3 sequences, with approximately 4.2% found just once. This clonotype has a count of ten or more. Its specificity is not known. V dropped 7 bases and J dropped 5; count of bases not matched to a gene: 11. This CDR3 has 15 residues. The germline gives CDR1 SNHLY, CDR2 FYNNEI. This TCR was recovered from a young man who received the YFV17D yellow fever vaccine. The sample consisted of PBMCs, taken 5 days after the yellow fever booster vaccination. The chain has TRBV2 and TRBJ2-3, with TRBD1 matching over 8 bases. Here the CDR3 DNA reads TGTGCCAGCACCGAACTTGGACAGGGCGTAGATACGCAGTATTTT. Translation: CASTELGQGVDTQYF.